This T cell receptor (beta chain) was sequenced in a study of cytomegalovirus exposure and HLA in healthy donors. Comment on this clone: Its antigen remains unknown.

Study-level results: An analysis was carried out at a later point. It showed that HLA-associated TCR beta chains were more clonally expanded than equally common non-associated chains. Using a false discovery rate of 0.05, a later analysis showed that 16,951 TCR beta sequences were associated with HLA alleles.

PCR was performed using 60 Vbeta and 13 Jbeta primers. Repertoires were generated with immunoSEQ multiplex PCR, while TCRdb's copy carries only in-frame clones and drops some. In the table there are around 130,000 clones, about 80% of which are singletons. CDR3 length equals 16 residues. With 6 bases removed from V and 6 bases from J, the gap between germline ends came to 22 bases. Germline values: CDR1 KGHSH, CDR2 LQKENI. Sequencing input: PBMCs. This receptor was identified in a male donor in good health and CMV-seronegative. The V call is TRBV18, the J call TRBJ2-3; a possible D gene is TRBD2 (6 bases). This CDR3 reads CASSAILATQGDTQYF. The CDR3 DNA is TGTGCCAGCTCCGCCATCCTAGCGACCCAAGGGGATACGCAGTATTTT.